The present T cell receptor beta chain was sequenced within a study of tumor-infiltrating lymphocytes in oesophageal squamous cell carcinoma. There are many counts of this clonotype. This CDR3 region has 14 residues. V lost 5 bases, J lost 2 bases, and 10 bases lay in between. From germline, CDR1 is SGHRS and CDR2 YFSETQ. TCRdb passed the PCR reads through MiXCR, listing each CDR3 protein once. The sample lists approximately 13,000 distinct CDR3 sequences; approximately 50% were seen once. The genes are TRBV5-1 and TRBJ1-4, with no clear D. This receptor was taken from a male donor with esophageal squamous cell carcinoma. Specimen: blood. The CDR3 DNA sequence: TGCGCCAGCAGTCCCCGGACGACTAATGAAAAACTGTTTTTT. Translating it yields CASSPRTTNEKLFF.